A single sample gave rise to the 21 T cell receptor beta chains below, sequenced in a study of T cells in Graves' hyperthyroidism and ophthalmopathy. Researchers amplified the TCR beta CDR3 regions from RNA transcripts. The HTBI primer set was used in a first-round RT-PCR of the TCR CDR3. TCRdb reprocessed the multiplex PCR reads via MiXCR and lists one record per CDR3 protein. The sample lists about 520,000 distinct CDR3 sequences; around 22% were seen once. The source material was blood. These receptors all come from a woman aged 30 to 39 with Graves' ophthalmopathy.

There are many counts of this clonotype. The chain has TRBV7-8 and TRBJ1-5, with 8 bases lining up with TRBD1. After removal of 5 bases from V and 0 bases from J, the junction contained 9 bases not matched to a gene. Germline CDR1 is SGHVS and CDR2 is FQNEAQ. The CDR3 is 17 residues long. CDR3 nucleotides: TGTGCCAGCAGCCCATTGCCGACAGGGGCTAGCAATCAGCCCCAGCATTTT. It specifies CASSPLPTGASNQPQHF. Filled out from reference TRBV7-8 and TRBJ1-5, the complete variable domain reads GAGVSQSPRYKVAKRGQDVALRCDPISGHVSLFWYQQALGQGPEFLTYFQNEAQLDKSGLPSDRFFAERPEGSVSTLKIQRTQQEDSAVYLCASSPLPTGASNQPQHFGDGTRLSIL.

This clonotype was seen repeatedly, ten times or more. The chain uses TRBV6-1 and TRBJ1-5; D might be TRBD1 (5 bases). Germline CDR1 MNHNS, CDR2 SASEGT. This CDR3 spans 13 amino acids. With 6 bases removed from V and 1 base from J, the gap between germline ends came to 7 bases. In nucleotides, the CDR3 is TGTGCCAGCAGGCGGGACAGCAATCAGCCCCAGCATTTT. Its protein product is CASRRDSNQPQHF.

This clonotype was detected many times. The chain has TRBV6-1 and TRBJ1-5; a weak D match, TRBD1 (6 bases). The V end lost 5 bases, the J end lost 11 bases, and 22 bases lay between the germline ends. The length of the CDR3 is 15 residues. Germline V gene lookup returns CDR1 MNHNS and CDR2 SASEGT. In nucleotides, the CDR3 is TGTGCCAGCAGTCAACGCCACAGGGTGCCTTCGGCCCAGCATTTT. Protein: CASSQRHRVPSAQHF.

The table lists this clonotype with many counts. The CDR3: CASSYGRNSGNTIYF. The DNA of the CDR3 is TGTGCCAGCAGTTACGGGAGGAACTCTGGAAACACCATATATTTT. The chain carries TRBV6-5 and TRBJ1-3; D remains unclear. V was shortened by 2 bases and J by 0 bases, with 8 bases between the two germline ends. From germline, CDR1 is MNHEY and CDR2 SVGAGI. This CDR3 is 15 amino acids long.

This sequence joins TRBV7-9 and TRBJ1-5, with TRBD1 matching over 7 bases. The V and J ends lost 3 bases and 4 bases, in that order; junction bases with no gene match: 6. Looked up from germline, CDR1 is SEHNR and CDR2 is FQNEAQ (reference sequence). The CDR3 contains 15 residues. The CDR3 DNA is TGTGCCAGCAGCTTCCAAACAGGGGATAATCAGCCCCAGCATTTT. Residues: CASSFQTGDNQPQHF.

This clonotype was detected many times. This chain links TRBV30 with TRBJ2-7; perhaps TRBD1 as D (6 bases). V lost 3 bases and J 7 bases, leaving 16 bases between the germline ends. Germline values: CDR1 GTSNPN, CDR2 SVGIG (reference sequence). CDR3 length: 13 amino acids. The CDR3 DNA reads TGTGCCTGGAGCCCCGGGACATTACTAGAGCAGTACTTC. Translation: CAWSPGTLLEQYF.

This clonotype was observed a few times. The chain recombines TRBV4-1 with TRBJ2-7; 12 bases agree with TRBD2. Unmatched junction bases numbered 12, after V lost 3 bases and J lost 0 bases. Germline V lookup: CDR1 MGHRA, CDR2 YSYEKL. The CDR3 has 19 amino acids. CDR3 DNA: TGCGCCAGCAGCCACAATCTAGCGGGGGGGCCCTCGAGCTCCTACGAGCAGTACTTC. Encoded protein: CASSHNLAGGPSSSYEQYF.

This clonotype was picked up many times. The V call is TRBV6-2 or TRBV6-3, the J call TRBJ2-3; D is perhaps TRBD1 (6 bases). Looked up from germline, CDR1 is MNHEY and CDR2 is SVGEGT. Trimming left V 2 bases short and J 5 bases short, with 8 bases between. The CDR3 spans 13 residues. CDR3 nucleotides: TGTGCCAGCAGTTACAGGGACAAAGATACGCAGTATTTT. Translated: CASSYRDKDTQYF.

This clonotype was seen ten or more times. The rearrangement uses TRBV28 and TRBJ2-6; D assignment may be TRBD1 or TRBD2 (6 bases each). The CDR3 runs to 18 residues. The germline CDR1 and CDR2 sequences are MDHEN and SYDVKM. The V end was cut by 4 bases, the J end by 2 bases, with 18 bases between. The CDR3 is CASSSWYRGGPGANVLTF. CDR3 in DNA: TGTGCCAGCAGTTCGTGGTATCGAGGGGGGCCTGGGGCCAACGTCCTGACTTTC.

There are a few counts of this clonotype. The chain uses TRBV28 and TRBJ2-7, with D maybe TRBD2 (5 bases). With 6 bases removed from V and 4 bases from J, the gap between germline ends came to 28 bases. The CDR3 is made up of 18 amino acids. CDR1 MDHEN and CDR2 SYDVKM come from the germline V gene. DNA of the CDR3: TGTGCCAGCAGGGACTCCTTGACCGGAACTATGGGTCCATACGAGCAGTACTTC. Its translation: CASRDSLTGTMGPYEQYF.

This clonotype showed up just a few times. This sequence joins TRBV6-2 or TRBV6-3 and TRBJ1-5; D is ambiguous. The CDR3 runs 14 residues. V was pared by 6 bases and J by 2 bases, with 11 bases between. Germline-derived CDR1 and CDR2 are MNHEY and SVGEGT. Here the CDR3 DNA reads TGTGCCAGCAGCAACGGGTGGGGCAATCAGCCCCAGCATTTT. It codes for CASSNGWGNQPQHF.

The chain combines TRBV30 with TRBJ1-5, with D hard to call. The CDR3 is 13 residues long. V was cut by 2 bases and J by 7 bases, with 12 bases left in between. Looked up from germline, CDR1 is GTSNPN and CDR2 is SVGIG (reference sequence). The CDR3 reads CAWSSPMKQPQHF. In nucleotides, the CDR3 is TGTGCCTGGAGTTCTCCAATGAAGCAGCCCCAGCATTTT.

The sample holds many counts of this clonotype. The gene calls are TRBV29-1 and TRBJ1-5; tentative D call: TRBD1 (6 bases). The germline V gene encodes CDR1 SQVTM and CDR2 ANQGSEA. The length of the CDR3 is 15 residues. V was clipped by 6 bases and J by 0 bases, with 15 bases between them. The CDR3 is CSVGGGINSNQPQHF. CDR3 coding DNA: TGCAGCGTGGGGGGCGGAATCAATAGCAATCAGCCCCAGCATTTT. Full variable domain (missing parts from reference TRBV29-1 and TRBJ1-5): SAVISQKPSRDICQRGTSLTIQCQVDSQVTMMFWYRQQPGQSLTLIATANQGSEATYESGFVIDKFPISRPNLTFSTLTVSNMSPEDSSIYLCSVGGGINSNQPQHFGDGTRLSIL.

This clonotype showed up many times. The rearrangement joins TRBV12-3 or TRBV12-4 to TRBJ2-3; the D gene could be TRBD1 or TRBD2 (5 bases each). V lost 1 base and J lost 6, with 11 bases in between. The CDR3 covers 14 residues. The CDR3 DNA follows: TGTGCCAGCAGTTTAGGGGACCTAGGGGATACGCAGTATTTT. Residues: CASSLGDLGDTQYF.

This clonotype was seen ten or more times. The chain links TRBV6-1 to TRBJ1-1; D possibly corresponds to TRBD1 (5 bases). Looked up from germline, CDR1 is MNHNS and CDR2 is SASEGT. The CDR3 is made up of 12 amino acids. The V end was cut by 8 bases, the J end by 5 bases, with 12 bases between. CDR3: CASYPGGTEAFF. The CDR3 region has the DNA TGTGCCAGCTACCCGGGGGGTACTGAAGCTTTCTTT.

At least ten counts were recorded for this clonotype. V is TRBV6-6 and J is TRBJ2-5; possibly TRBD1 for D (7 bases). Germline CDR1 is MNHNY and CDR2 is SVGAGI (reference sequence). There are 14 residues in the CDR3. V lost 8 bases and J lost 2, with 15 bases in between. DNA of the CDR3: TGTGCCAGCTTTAGAGCAGGGGGGCAAGAGACCCAGTACTTC. Encoded protein: CASFRAGGQETQYF.

In its sample, this clonotype was seen many times. The rearrangement links TRBV6-2 or TRBV6-3 to TRBJ2-2; D remains ambiguous. The V end was cut by 4 bases, the J end by 0 bases, with 3 bases between. Germline V gene lookup returns CDR1 MNHEY and CDR2 SVGEGT. The CDR3 consists of 13 residues. CDR3 DNA: TGTGCCAGCAGTTGGTCGAACACCGGGGAGCTGTTTTTT. Its translation: CASSWSNTGELFF.

The V and J genes are TRBV7-3 and TRBJ1-2, with 10 bases aligning to TRBD1. The germline CDR1 and CDR2 sequences are SGHTA and FQGTGA. The CDR3 has 15 amino acids. Trimming at V came to 2 bases and at J to 6 bases, leaving 6 bases not matched to a gene. The CDR3 region is CASSLSTGTGDGYTF. The DNA of the CDR3 is TGTGCCAGCAGCTTATCCACCGGGACAGGGGATGGCTACACCTTC.

The rearrangement joins TRBV7-9 to TRBJ2-7, with D possibly matching TRBD1 (6 bases). Germline CDR1 reads SEHNR; CDR2 reads FQNEAQ (reference sequence). The V end was cut by 7 bases, the J end by 3 bases, with 10 bases between. This CDR3 comprises 12 residues. CDR3 bases: TGTGCCAGCAACCCGACAGGCTACGAGCAGTACTTC. Residues: CASNPTGYEQYF.

This chain connects TRBV7-9 to TRBJ2-7; D may be TRBD1 (6 bases). CDR1 is SEHNR, CDR2 FQNEAQ, per germline (reference sequence). The CDR3 is 13 residues long. Trimming left V 6 bases short and J 3 bases short, with 12 bases between. CDR3 sequence reads: CASSYDRNYEQYF. The CDR3 coding sequence is TGTGCCAGCAGTTATGACAGGAACTACGAGCAGTACTTC.

For this clonotype: One base away lies a much larger clone, so this may be a sequencing read error. Here the CDR3 reads CASSIQGWTEAFF. The CDR3 DNA follows: TGTGCCAGCAGTATACAGGGTTGGACTGAAGCTTTCTTT. This chain joins TRBV6-2 or TRBV6-3 and TRBJ1-1, with D possibly being TRBD1 (6 bases). This CDR3 contains 13 residues. Trimming stripped 5 bases from V and 5 bases from J, with 12 bases between. The germline V gene has CDR1 MNHEY and CDR2 SVGEGT.